The source of this TCR beta chain is a study of spatial heterogeneity in lung cancer (dated by TCRdb to about 2019). Regarding the complete study: More beta-chain than alpha-chain transcripts were consistently detected, likely reflecting higher beta-chain transcript abundance. In the raw uncorrected reads, each unique combination of TCR and UMI appeared more than ten times on average. In non-small cell lung cancer, the study made a quantitative comparison of TCR alpha and beta repertoires among multiple tumor regions, matched nontumor lung and blood. The study linked features of the TCR repertoire to counts of nonsynonymous mutations, which were determined by whole-exome sequencing of tumor tissue. At surgery, 220 tumor regions, 64 matched nontumor lung samples and 56 PBMC samples were TCR-sequenced for both alpha and beta chains. Paper-wide results and their limitations: Ubiquitous expanded tumor TCRs were detected in blood more often at tumor resection than at routine follow-up. Additional single-cell paired TCR alpha and beta sequencing was considered necessary to confirm, at a functional level, the hypothesis that regional TCRs recognize regional mutations.

About this clonotype itself: Its antigen remains undetermined. Base qualities are not provided; no much larger clone lies one nucleotide away.

The time point label corresponds to: sample taken at primary tumor resection. Whole RNA extracted from tumor and nontumor lung tissue, or from cryopreserved PBMC samples, was used for TCR sequencing without cell sorting. Samples were obtained from around 72 patients with early-stage, untreated non-small cell lung cancer from the lung TRACERx cohort. A patient was chosen for TCR sequencing only when enough RNA was available from at least two tumor regions. Reading the germline V gene gives CDR1 SNHLY and CDR2 FYNNEI. The cysteine opens and the phenylalanine closes a CDR3 of 18 amino acids. Just CDR3 DNA is preserved here, 54 bases in frame from base 1. The germline V and J ends show losses of 5 bases and 5 bases respectively, and no gene match explains 17 bases of the junction. The library was built by means of 5' RACE. For sequencing, a NextSeq 500 was employed. The TCR library protocol attached a unique molecular identifier to each TCR cDNA molecule to allow correction of PCR and sequencing errors. On the study's bioinformatics: Decombinator tools were used for TCR identification, UMI-based error correction and CDR3 extraction. TCRs above a frequency of 2 per 1,000, corresponding to the top 1% of the tumor frequency distribution, were defined as expanded. Renyi diversity was calculated using the R vegan package after each repertoire was subsampled 100 times to 5,000 TCRs. CDR3 similarity networks were built from amino acid triplet string-kernel similarity, connecting CDR3s with pairwise similarity above 0.82. TCRdb passed the public sequencing reads through fastp at Q25 and MiXCR, retaining productive beta sequences. Entries are consolidated by CDR3 protein sequence, retaining the most common genes and DNA. TCRdb, not the authors, supplied the V and J calls. This sample is represented by about 23,000 distinct CDR3 sequences; less than 3.5% of them were singletons. The ten biggest clones cover 29% of the sample.

The sample was PBMCs, taken at surgery. The rearranged chain carries TRBV2 and TRBJ1-5, and TRBD1 matches 8 of the central bases. This TCR was sampled from a female donor with early-stage non-small cell lung cancer. The CDR3 sequence is CASSRVRELTGAHQPQHF. DNA sequence: TGTGCCAGCAGTCGTGTGAGGGAGTTGACAGGGGCGCATCAGCCCCAGCATTTT.